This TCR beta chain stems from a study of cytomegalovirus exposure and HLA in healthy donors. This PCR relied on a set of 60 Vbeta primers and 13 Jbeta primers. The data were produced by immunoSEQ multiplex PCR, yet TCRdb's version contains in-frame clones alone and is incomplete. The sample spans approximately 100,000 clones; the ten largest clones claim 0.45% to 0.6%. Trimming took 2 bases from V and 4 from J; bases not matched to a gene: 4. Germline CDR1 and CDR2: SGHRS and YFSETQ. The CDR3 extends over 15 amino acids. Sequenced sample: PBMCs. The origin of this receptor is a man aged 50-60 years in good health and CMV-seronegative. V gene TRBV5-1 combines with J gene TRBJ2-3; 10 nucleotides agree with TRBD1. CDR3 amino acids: CASSFGQGVSDTQYF. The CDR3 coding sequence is TGCGCCAGCAGCTTTGGACAGGGGGTCTCAGATACGCAGTATTTT.